The 15 T cell receptor beta chains reported below all come from one sample, sequenced in a study of T cells expressing NK-cell markers. Reprocessing the 5' RACE reads, TCRdb reports a single entry for every CDR3 protein and omits DNA. There are 550,000 or so distinct CDR3 sequences in the sample, with roughly 3.6% held by the top ten. The sample taken for sequencing was blood T cells: a sorted CD56 or NKG2C T cell subset, CD4+ or CD8+ T cells, or bulk PBMC T cells (not recorded which). These TCRs come from a man aged 18 to 29 in good health.

This sequence joins TRBV18 and TRBJ2-7. The CDR3 runs to 15 residues. From germline, CDR1 is KGHSH and CDR2 LQKENI. The CDR3 reads CASSPLVNILDEQYF.

V usage is TRBV12-3 or TRBV12-4 and J usage is TRBJ2-3. CDR3 length: 13 residues. The CDR3: CASSRGRGDTQYF.

The V and J genes are TRBV10-3 and TRBJ1-4; the D call from TCRdb, TRBD1, cannot be confirmed without DNA. CDR3 length: 14 residues. Germline lookup yields CDR1 ENHRY and CDR2 SYGVKD. The chain's CDR3 is CAISAGQGGEKLFF.

The V gene is TRBV20-1, the J gene TRBJ2-3; absent DNA, TCRdb's TRBD2 call cannot be checked. Germline V gives CDR1 DFQATT, CDR2 SNEGSKA (reference sequence). The CDR3 is 16 amino acids. CDR3 loop: CSARDSPAGGADTQYF.

The J gene is TRBJ2-6, the V gene TRBV27; TCRdb gives TRBD1 as the D gene, but with no DNA this cannot be confirmed. CDR3 length equals 22 residues. Germline V gene sequence: CDR1 MNHEY, CDR2 SMNVEV (reference sequence). Here the CDR3 reads CASSLSPYPPRQGSMGANVLTF.

V usage is TRBV6-2 or TRBV6-3 and J usage is TRBJ2-1; TCRdb returns TRBD1, unconfirmable since there is no DNA. Germline V lookup: CDR1 MNHEY, CDR2 SVGEGT. This CDR3 has 14 residues. The CDR3 region is CASSYSAGRTEQFF.

The chain uses TRBV12-3 or TRBV12-4 and TRBJ2-7; checking the TCRdb D call of TRBD2 is not possible without DNA. The CDR3 consists of 17 residues. Here the CDR3 reads CASSGPGLAGGLYEQYF.

This chain joins TRBV3-1 and TRBJ2-6; TCRdb selects TRBD1, and the lack of DNA leaves this call unchecked. Looked up from germline, CDR1 is LGHDT and CDR2 is YNNKEL (reference sequence). CDR3 length: 18 amino acids. CDR3 sequence: CASSPTPGQSSGANVLTF.

This rearrangement joins TRBV5-1 to TRBJ2-3. Germline-derived CDR1 and CDR2 are SGHRS and YFSETQ. The CDR3 totals 14 residues. CDR3 region: CASSSTDRTDTQYF.

The chain carries TRBV29-1 and TRBJ1-2; TCRdb's D gene call, TRBD1, goes unchecked for lack of DNA. The CDR3 consists of 12 residues. Germline CDR1 reads SQVTM; CDR2 reads ANQGSEA. The CDR3: CSAGDSQRGYTF. The complete variable domain, with remaining parts taken from reference TRBV29-1 and TRBJ1-2, reads SAVISQKPSRDICQRGTSLTIQCQVDSQVTMMFWYRQQPGQSLTLIATANQGSEATYESGFVIDKFPISRPNLTFSTLTVSNMSPEDSSIYLCSAGDSQRGYTFGSGTRLTVV.

The gene calls are TRBV29-1 and TRBJ2-5; lacking DNA, the TRBD1 call made by TCRdb goes unchecked. The germline V gene has CDR1 SQVTM and CDR2 ANQGSEA. This CDR3 comprises 15 residues. Here the CDR3 reads CSVEGTGRSFETQYF.

The chain recombines TRBV11-2 with TRBJ2-5; without DNA, the TCRdb call of TRBD2 cannot be checked. Germline V gene lookup returns CDR1 SGHAT and CDR2 FQNNGV. The CDR3 loop spans 12 amino acids. Here the CDR3 reads CASNREGETQYF.

The genes are TRBV4-3 and TRBJ2-3; TCRdb picks TRBD1, but there is no DNA to check that call. CDR3 length: 15 amino acids. Germline assignment: CDR1 LGHNA and CDR2 YSLEER. CDR3 protein: CASSLALREKDTQYF.

The V and J genes are TRBV10-3 and TRBJ2-1; TCRdb selects TRBD2, and the lack of DNA leaves this call unchecked. Looked up from germline, CDR1 is ENHRY and CDR2 is SYGVKD. This CDR3 comprises 17 residues. The CDR3 sequence: CAISESMGLANYNEQFF.

V usage is TRBV24-1 and J usage is TRBJ1-5; TCRdb lists TRBD1, though no DNA is available to test this call. In germline, CDR1 is KGHDR, CDR2 SFDVKD. The CDR3 has 16 amino acids. The CDR3 loop reads CATSDKGRGEDQPQHF.